Sequencing of this T cell receptor beta chain was carried out in a study of blood T cell repertoires in COVID-19. Libraries were prepared by immunoSEQ multiplex PCR; TCRdb keeps only in-frame clonotypes and omits some of them. The sample has roughly 150,000 clones; roughly 85% are singletons. In its sample, this clone was seen once. The V gene's germline CDR1 is SGHNT and CDR2 YYREEE (reference sequence). V dropped 4 bases and J dropped 2; count of bases not matched to a gene: 6. The CDR3 has 15 amino acids. The sequenced sample consisted of peripheral blood. This receptor was identified in a man aged 50 or older with acute or convalescent COVID-19. The gene calls are TRBV5-4 and TRBJ2-1, with 7 positions matching TRBD2. The CDR3 spells CASSQTSVPYNEQFF. The DNA for the CDR3 is TGTGCCAGCAGCCAAACTAGCGTCCCCTACAATGAGCAGTTCTTC.